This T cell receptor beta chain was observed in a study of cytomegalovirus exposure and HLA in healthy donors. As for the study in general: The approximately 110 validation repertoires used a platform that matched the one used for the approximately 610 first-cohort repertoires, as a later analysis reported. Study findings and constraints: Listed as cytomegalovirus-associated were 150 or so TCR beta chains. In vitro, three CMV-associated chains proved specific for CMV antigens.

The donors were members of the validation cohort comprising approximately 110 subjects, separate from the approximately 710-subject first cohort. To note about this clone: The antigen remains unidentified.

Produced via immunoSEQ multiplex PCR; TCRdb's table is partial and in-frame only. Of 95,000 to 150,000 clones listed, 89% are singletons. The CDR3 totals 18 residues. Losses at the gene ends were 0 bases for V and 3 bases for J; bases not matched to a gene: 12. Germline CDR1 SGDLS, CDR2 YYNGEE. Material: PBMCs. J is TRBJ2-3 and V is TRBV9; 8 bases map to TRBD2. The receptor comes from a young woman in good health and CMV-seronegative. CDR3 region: CASSVASRASGRTDTQYF. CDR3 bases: TGTGCCAGCAGCGTAGCCTCTAGGGCTAGCGGGCGGACAGATACGCAGTATTTT.